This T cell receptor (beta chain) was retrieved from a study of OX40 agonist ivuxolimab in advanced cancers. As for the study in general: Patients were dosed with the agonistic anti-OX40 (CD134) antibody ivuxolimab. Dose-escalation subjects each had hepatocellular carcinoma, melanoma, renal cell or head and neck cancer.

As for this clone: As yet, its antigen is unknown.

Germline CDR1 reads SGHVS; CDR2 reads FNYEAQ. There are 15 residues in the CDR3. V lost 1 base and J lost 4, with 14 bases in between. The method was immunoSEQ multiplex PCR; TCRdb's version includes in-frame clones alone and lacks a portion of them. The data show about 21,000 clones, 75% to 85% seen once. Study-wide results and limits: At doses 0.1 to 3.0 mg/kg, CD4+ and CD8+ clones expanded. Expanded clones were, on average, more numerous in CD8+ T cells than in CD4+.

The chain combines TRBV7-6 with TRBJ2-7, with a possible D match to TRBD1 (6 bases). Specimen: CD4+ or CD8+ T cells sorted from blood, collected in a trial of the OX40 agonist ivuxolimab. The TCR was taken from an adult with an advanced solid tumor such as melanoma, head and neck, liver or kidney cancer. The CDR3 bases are TGTGCCAGCAGCTTAGAGGGCAGGGGATCATACGAGCAGTACTTC. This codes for CASSLEGRGSYEQYF.